The 14 T cell receptor beta chains below were found in one sample sequenced in a study of identical twins. MiXCR was run by TCRdb on the 5' RACE reads, yielding one entry per CDR3 protein. The sample holds fewer than 500,000 distinct CDR3 sequences, approximately 25% seen once. The same specimen was also included in a second study, on T cells expressing NK-cell markers.

Sequencing used CD4+ T cells sorted from blood. The receptors stem from a woman aged 18 to 35 in good health.

This clonotype was seen a single time. This chain joins TRBV2 and TRBJ2-5; weak D call: TRBD2 (7 bases). Trimming took 10 bases from V and 5 from J, leaving 14 bases between them. From germline, CDR1 is SNHLY and CDR2 FYNNEI. CDR3 length equals 12 residues. In DNA form, the CDR3 reads TGTGCCACCCCGAGGGGGGGTGAGACCCAGTACTTC. It encodes CATPRGGETQYF. The full variable domain, in which reference TRBV2 and TRBJ2-5 provide the parts outside the CDR3, is EPEVTQTPSHQVTQMGQEVILRCVPISNHLYFYWYRQILGQKVEFLVSFYNNEISEKSEIFDDQFSVERPDGSNFTLKIRSTKLEDSAMYFCATPRGGETQYFGPGTRLLVL.

This clonotype was recorded a few times. The V and J genes are TRBV20-1 and TRBJ2-1; the D gene is possibly TRBD2 (5 bases). Germline CDR1 is DFQATT and CDR2 is SNEGSKA (reference sequence). With 6 bases removed from V and 6 bases from J, the gap between germline ends came to 21 bases. This CDR3 spans 15 amino acids. In DNA, the CDR3 is TGCAGTGCCAGACGCGGGTCGGGCCGGGGCAATGAGCAGTTCTTC. Amino acid sequence: CSARRGSGRGNEQFF.

A few counts support this clonotype. V is TRBV3-1 and J is TRBJ2-4; D is unresolved. V was clipped by 0 bases and J by 0 bases, with 3 bases between them. CDR3 size: 14 residues. Germline V gene lookup returns CDR1 LGHDT and CDR2 YNNKEL (reference sequence). The CDR3 DNA is TGTGCCAGCAGCCAAGAGAGAGCCAAAAACATTCAGTACTTC. It yields the protein CASSQERAKNIQYF.

This clonotype was observed a handful of times. The chain recombines TRBV5-1 with TRBJ1-2, with D hard to call. Germline V lookup: CDR1 SGHRS, CDR2 YFSETQ. The V end was cut by 0 bases, the J end by 6 bases, with 9 bases between. The CDR3 is made up of 13 amino acids. CDR3 amino acids: CASSLGMDDGYTF. For the CDR3, the DNA is TGCGCCAGCAGCTTGGGAATGGACGATGGCTACACCTTC.

This sequence joins TRBV4-3 and TRBJ2-1, with 7 positions matching TRBD2. Trimming removed 0 bases from V and 9 bases from J; junction bases left unmatched: 8. The CDR3 extends over 15 amino acids. Germline lookup yields CDR1 LGHNA and CDR2 YSLEER. The CDR3 nucleotides read TGCGCCAGCAGCCAAGATTTGCGGGAGCTCTTTGAGCAGTTCTTC. It yields the protein CASSQDLRELFEQFF.

This clonotype was observed a few times. This chain uses TRBV25-1 with TRBJ2-1, with TRBD2 identical over 9 bases. V lost 8 bases, J lost 8 bases, and 10 bases stayed unmatched. Germline assignment: CDR1 MGHDK and CDR2 SYGVNS. The CDR3 is 14 amino acids. For the CDR3, the DNA is TGTGCCAGCTTAGGTAGCGGGAGTCGAGATGAGCAGTTCTTC. Its translation: CASLGSGSRDEQFF.

This clonotype was counted between two and nine times. The rearrangement uses TRBV12-3 or TRBV12-4 and TRBJ2-2, with D hard to call. V gave up 2 bases and J gave up 7 bases, with 8 bases separating them. The CDR3 is made up of 13 amino acids. CDR3 nucleotides: TGTGCCAGCAGTTTATCCCACGGCGGGGAGCTGTTTTTT. Translated, it gives CASSLSHGGELFF.

This clonotype showed up just a few times. The V and J genes are TRBV24-1 and TRBJ2-7; 7 nucleotides match TRBD1. Trimming took 2 bases from V and 2 from J; bases not matched to a gene: 14. The CDR3 is 18 amino acids. Germline V gene data show CDR1 as KGHDR and CDR2 as SFDVKD. The CDR3 is CATSDSGTNRDRAYEQYF. Written as DNA, the CDR3 is TGTGCCACCAGTGATTCGGGAACAAACCGGGACAGAGCCTACGAGCAGTACTTC.

This clonotype was counted a few times. The rearrangement uses TRBV10-3 and TRBJ2-5, with unresolved D. This CDR3 comprises 15 residues. Germline V gene sequence: CDR1 ENHRY, CDR2 SYGVKD. V lost 0 bases and J lost 2, with 10 bases in between. CDR3 sequence: CAISESKATQETQYF. CDR3 DNA sequence: TGTGCCATCAGTGAGTCGAAGGCTACGCAAGAGACCCAGTACTTC.

This clonotype was seen only once. The chain uses TRBV20-1 and TRBJ2-7; weak D call: TRBD2 (8 bases). Germline lookup yields CDR1 DFQATT and CDR2 SNEGSKA (reference sequence). The CDR3 runs 13 residues. Trimming shortened V by 6 bases and J by 7 bases, and 19 bases separated the two germline ends. The CDR3 DNA is TGCAGTGCGCCGTTAGCGGGACAGCGTGAGCAGTACTTC. Its translation: CSAPLAGQREQYF.

This clonotype was found a few times. This chain connects TRBV12-3 or TRBV12-4 to TRBJ1-1; 8 bases are shared with TRBD1. This CDR3 spans 15 amino acids. V shed 6 bases and J 9 bases; nucleotides not matched to a gene: 15. The chain's CDR3 is CASSSDRGPGKKAFF. The CDR3 DNA reads TGTGCCAGCAGCTCTGACAGGGGACCGGGGAAGAAAGCTTTCTTT.

This sequence joins TRBV3-1 and TRBJ2-5; D not resolved. Between the trimmed V and J ends, which lost 1 base and 0 bases, there was a span of 6 bases. CDR1 and CDR2 (germline): LGHDT, YNNKEL (reference sequence). The CDR3 totals 14 residues. The CDR3 nucleotides read TGTGCCAGCAGCCAAGGCTACTACCAAGAGACCCAGTACTTC. It is translated as CASSQGYYQETQYF.

The V call is TRBV10-3, the J call TRBJ2-5; 8 bases match TRBD1. Germline loops: CDR1 ENHRY, CDR2 SYGVKD. After removal of 4 bases from V and 2 bases from J, the junction contained 9 bases not matched to a gene. There are 16 residues in the CDR3. This CDR3 reads CAISGRGQGQQETQYF. The CDR3 DNA reads TGTGCCATCAGTGGGCGCGGACAGGGCCAACAAGAGACCCAGTACTTC.

This chain uses TRBV12-3 or TRBV12-4 with TRBJ1-2; unclear D gene. Trimming stripped 5 bases from V and 7 bases from J, with 14 bases between. The CDR3 contains 13 residues. CDR3 region: CASSPQKGAGYTF. In DNA, the CDR3 is TGTGCCAGCAGTCCCCAGAAGGGCGCTGGCTACACCTTC.